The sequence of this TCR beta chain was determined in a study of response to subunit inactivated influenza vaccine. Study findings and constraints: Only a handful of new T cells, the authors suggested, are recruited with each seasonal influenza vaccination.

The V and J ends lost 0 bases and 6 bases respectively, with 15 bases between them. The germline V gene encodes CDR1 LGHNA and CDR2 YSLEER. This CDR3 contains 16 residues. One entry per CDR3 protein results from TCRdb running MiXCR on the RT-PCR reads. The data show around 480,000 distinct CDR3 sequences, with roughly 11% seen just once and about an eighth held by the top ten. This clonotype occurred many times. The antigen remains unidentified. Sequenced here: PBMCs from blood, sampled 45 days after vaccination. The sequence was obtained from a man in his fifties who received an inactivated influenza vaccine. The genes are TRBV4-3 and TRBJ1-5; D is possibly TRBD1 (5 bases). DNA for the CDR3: TGCGCCAGCAGCCAAGATTTAGGAGGGGAGGGTCAGCCCCAGCATTTT. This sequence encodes CASSQDLGGEGQPQHF.